One and the same sample provided the 4 T cell receptor beta chains below, sequenced in a study of T cells in localized non-small cell lung cancer. Libraries were prepared by immunoSEQ multiplex PCR; TCRdb keeps only in-frame clonotypes and omits some of them. The table shows 20,000 to 30,000 clones, with more than 85% occurring only once. The sample here was peripheral blood, taken before any cancer treatment. All receptors come from a female donor over 55 with stage II squamous cell lung carcinoma.

The rearrangement joins TRBV7-8 to TRBJ2-7; D is perhaps TRBD2 (6 bases). CDR1 and CDR2 (germline): SGHVS, FQNEAQ. Between the trimmed V and J ends, which lost 7 bases and 4 bases, there was a span of 23 bases. The CDR3 extends over 16 amino acids. This CDR3 reads CASTSGRSGGSYEQYF. CDR3 DNA sequence: TGTGCCAGCACTTCAGGCCGTAGCGGAGGATCGTACGAGCAGTACTTC.

The chain recombines TRBV5-1 with TRBJ1-1; 8 bases are a match to TRBD1. The CDR3 totals 15 residues. CDR1 and CDR2 (germline): SGHRS, YFSETQ. V lost 4 bases, J lost 4 bases, and 9 bases stayed unmatched. The CDR3 coding sequence is TGCGCCAGCAGCACCCAAGGACAGGGCGGCACTGAAGCTTTCTTT. It specifies CASSTQGQGGTEAFF.

This chain uses TRBV10-3 with TRBJ2-1; D possibly corresponds to TRBD2 (6 bases). Germline assignment: CDR1 ENHRY and CDR2 SYGVKD. V lost 3 bases and J lost 8, with 17 bases in between. The CDR3 has 15 amino acids. The CDR3 region is CAISDYRDLSDEQFF. CDR3 sequence (DNA): TGTGCCATCAGTGACTACCGGGACTTAAGCGATGAGCAGTTCTTC.

The chain combines TRBV2 with TRBJ2-7, with D hard to call. The CDR3 is 11 amino acids. Germline V gene data show CDR1 as SNHLY and CDR2 as FYNNEI. Trimming took 4 bases from V and 7 from J, leaving 8 bases between them. In nucleotides, the CDR3 is TGTGCCAGCAGTGGTGTCGGGGAGCAGTACTTC. It specifies CASSGVGEQYF.